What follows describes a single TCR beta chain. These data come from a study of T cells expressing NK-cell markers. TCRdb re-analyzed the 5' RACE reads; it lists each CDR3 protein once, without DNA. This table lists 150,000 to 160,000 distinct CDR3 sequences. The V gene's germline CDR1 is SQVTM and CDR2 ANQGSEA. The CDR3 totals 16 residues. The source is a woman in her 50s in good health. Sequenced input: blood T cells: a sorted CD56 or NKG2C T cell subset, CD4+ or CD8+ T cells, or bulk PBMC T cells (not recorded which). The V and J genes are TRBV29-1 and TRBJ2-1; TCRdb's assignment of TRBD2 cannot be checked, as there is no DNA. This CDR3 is CSVGGLTSGSGGEQFF.